The entry that follows covers one T cell receptor beta chain sequence. This CDR3 is 12 amino acids long. Trimming took 8 bases from V and 8 from J; bases not matched to a gene: 7. The germline CDR1 and CDR2 sequences are SNHLY and FYNNEI. Original handling: Amplification with reference gene primers provided the estimates of nucleated cell counts. TCRdb's copy holds only in-frame clones and misses some; the assay was immunoSEQ multiplex PCR. V and J calls and clone size are given by that table; D and trimming were obtained from the DNA. In the table there are under 400,000 clones, around 87% of which are singletons. The data are from a study of blood T cell repertoires in COVID-19. In the study overall: Samples came from the United States, Italy and Spain, spanning acute and convalescent COVID-19. PBMCs, B-cell-depleted T cells, or T cells were the source of the cDNA or gDNA that made up the material.

Seattle researchers signed up patients amid active infection and tracked them longitudinally. Sequenced input: peripheral blood. The source is a woman between 25 and 40 years old with COVID-19, enrolled during active disease. The chain joins TRBV2 to TRBJ2-3; TRBD1 aligns across 7 bases. CDR3 sequence (DNA): TGTGCCAGCGGACCCAGGGACAGTACGCAGTATTTT. Residues: CASGPRDSTQYF.